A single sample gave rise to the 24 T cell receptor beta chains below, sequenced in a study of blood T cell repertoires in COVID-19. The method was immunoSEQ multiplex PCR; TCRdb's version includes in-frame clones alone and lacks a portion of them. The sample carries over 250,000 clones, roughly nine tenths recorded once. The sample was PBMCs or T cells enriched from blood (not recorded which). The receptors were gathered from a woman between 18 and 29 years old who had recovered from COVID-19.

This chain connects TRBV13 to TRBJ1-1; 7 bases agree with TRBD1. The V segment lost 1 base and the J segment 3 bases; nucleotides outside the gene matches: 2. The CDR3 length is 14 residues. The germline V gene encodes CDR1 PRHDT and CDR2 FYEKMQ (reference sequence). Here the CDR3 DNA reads TGTGCCAGCAGCTTAGCAGGGGGGTACACTGAAGCTTTCTTT. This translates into CASSLAGGYTEAFF.

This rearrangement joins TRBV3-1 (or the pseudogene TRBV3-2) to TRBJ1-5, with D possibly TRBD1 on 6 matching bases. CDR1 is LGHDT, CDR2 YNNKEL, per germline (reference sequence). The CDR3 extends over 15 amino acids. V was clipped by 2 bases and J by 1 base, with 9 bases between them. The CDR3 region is CASSQTGSSNQPQHF. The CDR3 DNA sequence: TGTGCCAGCAGCCAAACAGGGTCCAGCAATCAGCCCCAGCATTTT.

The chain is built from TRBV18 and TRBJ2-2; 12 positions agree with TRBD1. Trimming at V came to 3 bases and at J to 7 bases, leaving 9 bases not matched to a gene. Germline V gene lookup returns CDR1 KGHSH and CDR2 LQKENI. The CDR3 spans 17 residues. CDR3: CASSPASGTGGFGELFF. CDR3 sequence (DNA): TGTGCCAGCTCACCGGCATCCGGGACAGGGGGCTTCGGGGAGCTGTTTTTT.

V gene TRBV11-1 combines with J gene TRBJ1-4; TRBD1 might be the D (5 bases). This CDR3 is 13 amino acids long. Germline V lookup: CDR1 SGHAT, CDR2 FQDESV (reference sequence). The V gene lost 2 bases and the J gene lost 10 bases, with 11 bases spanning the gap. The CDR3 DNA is TGTGCCAGCAGCTTATTGCAGGGAGGAAAACTGTTTTTT. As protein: CASSLLQGGKLFF.

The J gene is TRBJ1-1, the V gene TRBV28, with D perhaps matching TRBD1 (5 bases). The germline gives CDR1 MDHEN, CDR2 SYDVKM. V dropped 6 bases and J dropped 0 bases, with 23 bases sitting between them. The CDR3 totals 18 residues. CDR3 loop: CASRQGLKGPRMNTEAFF. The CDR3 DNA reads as TGTGCCAGCAGACAAGGACTAAAGGGACCGCGAATGAACACTGAAGCTTTCTTT. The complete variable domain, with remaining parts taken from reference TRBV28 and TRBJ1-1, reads DVKVTQSSRYLVKRTGEKVFLECVQDMDHENMFWYRQDPGLGLRLIYFSYDVKMKEKGDIPEGYSVSREKKERFSLILESASTNQTSMYLCASRQGLKGPRMNTEAFFGQGTRLTVV.

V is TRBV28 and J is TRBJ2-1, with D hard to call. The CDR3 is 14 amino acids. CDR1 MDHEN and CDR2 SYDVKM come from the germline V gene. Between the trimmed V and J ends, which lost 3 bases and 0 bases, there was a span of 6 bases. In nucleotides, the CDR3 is TGTGCCAGCAGTTTGGTTAGCTCCTACAATGAGCAGTTCTTC. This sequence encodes CASSLVSSYNEQFF.

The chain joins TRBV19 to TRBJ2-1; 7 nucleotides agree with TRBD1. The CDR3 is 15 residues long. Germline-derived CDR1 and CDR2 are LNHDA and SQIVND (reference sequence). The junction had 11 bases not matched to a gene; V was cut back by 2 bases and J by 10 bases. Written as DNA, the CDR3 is TGTGCCAGTAGTATACTAACAGGACAGGCGGCGGAGCAGTTCTTC. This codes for CASSILTGQAAEQFF.

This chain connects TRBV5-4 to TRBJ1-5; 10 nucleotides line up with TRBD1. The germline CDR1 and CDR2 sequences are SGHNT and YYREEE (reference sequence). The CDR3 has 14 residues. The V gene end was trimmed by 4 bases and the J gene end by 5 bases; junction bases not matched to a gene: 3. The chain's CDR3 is CASSPGQGDQPQHF. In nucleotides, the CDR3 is TGTGCCAGCAGCCCAGGACAGGGGGATCAGCCCCAGCATTTT.

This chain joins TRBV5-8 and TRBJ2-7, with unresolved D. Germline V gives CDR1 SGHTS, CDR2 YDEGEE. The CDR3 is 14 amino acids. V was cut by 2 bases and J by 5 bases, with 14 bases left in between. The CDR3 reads CASSFKTESDEQYF. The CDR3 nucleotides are TGTGCCAGCAGCTTTAAAACCGAGTCTGACGAGCAGTACTTC. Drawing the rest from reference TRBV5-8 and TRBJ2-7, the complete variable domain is EAGVTQSPTHLIKTRGQQATLRCSPISGHTSVYWYQQALGLGLQFLLWYDEGEERNRGNFPPRFSGRQFPNYSSELNVNALELEDSALYLCASSFKTESDEQYFGPGTRLTVT.

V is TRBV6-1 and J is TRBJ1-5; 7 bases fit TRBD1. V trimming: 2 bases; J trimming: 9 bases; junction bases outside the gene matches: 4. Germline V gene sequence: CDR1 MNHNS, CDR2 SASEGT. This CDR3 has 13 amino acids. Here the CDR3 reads CASSEQGVGPQHF. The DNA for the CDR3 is TGTGCCAGCAGTGAACAGGGGGTAGGGCCCCAGCATTTT.

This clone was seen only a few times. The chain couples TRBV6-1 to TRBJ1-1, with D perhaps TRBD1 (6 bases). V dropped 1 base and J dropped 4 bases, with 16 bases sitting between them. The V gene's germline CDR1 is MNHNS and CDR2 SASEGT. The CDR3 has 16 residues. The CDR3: CASSEGFGTPSTEAFF. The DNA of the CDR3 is TGTGCCAGCAGTGAAGGGTTCGGGACACCTTCCACTGAAGCTTTCTTT.

CDR3 coding DNA: TGTGCCAGCAGACCGATGACAGGGAGGAATGAAGCTTTCTTT. Translated, it gives CASRPMTGRNEAFF. The chain joins TRBV13 to TRBJ1-1, with 7 bases matching TRBD1. This CDR3 has 14 residues. V lost 6 bases to trimming and J lost 7 bases; unmatched junction nucleotides: 11. Germline-derived CDR1 and CDR2 are PRHDT and FYEKMQ (reference sequence).

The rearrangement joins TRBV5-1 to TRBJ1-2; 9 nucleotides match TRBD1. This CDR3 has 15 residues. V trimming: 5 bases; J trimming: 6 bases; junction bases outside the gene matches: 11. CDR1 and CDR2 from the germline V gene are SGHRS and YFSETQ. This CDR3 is CASSPRGQGLDGYTF. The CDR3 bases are TGCGCCAGCAGTCCCCGGGGACAGGGCTTAGATGGCTACACCTTC.

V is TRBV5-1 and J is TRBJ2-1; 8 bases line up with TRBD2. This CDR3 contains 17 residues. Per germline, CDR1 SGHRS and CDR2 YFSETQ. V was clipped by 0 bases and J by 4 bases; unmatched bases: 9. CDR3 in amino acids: CASSLEGSGALYNEQFF. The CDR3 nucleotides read TGCGCCAGCAGCTTGGAGGGTAGCGGGGCATTATACAATGAGCAGTTCTTC. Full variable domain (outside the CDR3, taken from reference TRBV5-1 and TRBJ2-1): KAGVTQTPRYLIKTRGQQVTLSCSPISGHRSVSWYQQTPGQGLQFLFEYFSETQRNKGNFPGRFSGRQFSNSRSEMNVSTLELGDSALYLCASSLEGSGALYNEQFFGPGTRLTVL.

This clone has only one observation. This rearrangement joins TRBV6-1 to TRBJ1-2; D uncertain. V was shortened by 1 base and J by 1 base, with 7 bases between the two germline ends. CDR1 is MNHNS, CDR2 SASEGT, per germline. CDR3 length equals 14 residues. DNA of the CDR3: TGTGCCAGCAGTGAAGAAGGAGTTAACTATGGCTACACCTTC. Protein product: CASSEEGVNYGYTF.

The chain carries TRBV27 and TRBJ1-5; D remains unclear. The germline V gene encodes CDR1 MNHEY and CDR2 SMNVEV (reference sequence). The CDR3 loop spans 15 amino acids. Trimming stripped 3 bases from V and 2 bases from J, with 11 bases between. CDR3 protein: CASSFGQERNQPQHF. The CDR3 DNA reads TGTGCCAGCAGTTTCGGTCAGGAACGCAATCAGCCCCAGCATTTT.

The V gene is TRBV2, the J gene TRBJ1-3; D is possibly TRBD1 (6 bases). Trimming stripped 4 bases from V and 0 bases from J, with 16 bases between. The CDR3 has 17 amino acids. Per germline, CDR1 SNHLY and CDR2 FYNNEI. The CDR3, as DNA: TGTGCCAGCAGTGGGCAGGGGTCATCCTTCTCTGGAAACACCATATATTTT. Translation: CASSGQGSSFSGNTIYF.

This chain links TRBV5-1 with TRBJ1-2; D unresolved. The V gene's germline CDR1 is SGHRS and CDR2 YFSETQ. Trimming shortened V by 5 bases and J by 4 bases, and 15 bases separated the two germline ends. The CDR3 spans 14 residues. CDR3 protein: CASRSSAGSYGYTF. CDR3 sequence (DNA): TGCGCCAGCAGATCCTCGGCCGGGAGCTATGGCTACACCTTC.

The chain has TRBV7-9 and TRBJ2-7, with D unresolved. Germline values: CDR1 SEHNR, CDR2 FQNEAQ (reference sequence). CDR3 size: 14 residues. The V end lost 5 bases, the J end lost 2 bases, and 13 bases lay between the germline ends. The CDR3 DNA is TGTGCCAGCAGCCCCCCCCCTAGTCCCTACGAGCAGTACTTC. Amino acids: CASSPPPSPYEQYF.

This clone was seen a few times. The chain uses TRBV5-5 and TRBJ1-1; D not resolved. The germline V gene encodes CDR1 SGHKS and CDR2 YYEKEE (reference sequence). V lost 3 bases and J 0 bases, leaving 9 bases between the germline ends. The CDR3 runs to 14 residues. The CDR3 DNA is TGTGCCAGCAGCTCCCCGAACATGAACACTGAAGCTTTCTTT. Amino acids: CASSSPNMNTEAFF.

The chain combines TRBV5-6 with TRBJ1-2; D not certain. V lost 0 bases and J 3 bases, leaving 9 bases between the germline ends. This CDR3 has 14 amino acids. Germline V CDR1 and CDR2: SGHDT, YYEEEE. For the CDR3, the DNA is TGTGCCAGCAGCTTGGTGCGGGTGGACTATGGCTACACCTTC. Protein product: CASSLVRVDYGYTF.

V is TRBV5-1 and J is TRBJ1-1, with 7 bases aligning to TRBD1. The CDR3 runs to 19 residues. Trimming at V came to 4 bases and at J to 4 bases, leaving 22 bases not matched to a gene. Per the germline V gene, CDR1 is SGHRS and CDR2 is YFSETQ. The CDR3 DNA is TGCGCCAGCAGCCGTGTCTGGACAGGAGATCCCCGCTTGGGCACTGAAGCTTTCTTT. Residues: CASSRVWTGDPRLGTEAFF. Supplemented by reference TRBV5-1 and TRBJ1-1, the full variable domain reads KAGVTQTPRYLIKTRGQQVTLSCSPISGHRSVSWYQQTPGQGLQFLFEYFSETQRNKGNFPGRFSGRQFSNSRSEMNVSTLELGDSALYLCASSRVWTGDPRLGTEAFFGQGTRLTVV.

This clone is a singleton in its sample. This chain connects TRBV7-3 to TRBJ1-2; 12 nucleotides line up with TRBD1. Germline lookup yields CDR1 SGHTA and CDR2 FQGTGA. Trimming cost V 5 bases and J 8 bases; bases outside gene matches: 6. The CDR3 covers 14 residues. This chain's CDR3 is CASSAGQGAGGYTF. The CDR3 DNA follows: TGTGCCAGCAGCGCGGGACAGGGGGCGGGAGGCTACACCTTC.

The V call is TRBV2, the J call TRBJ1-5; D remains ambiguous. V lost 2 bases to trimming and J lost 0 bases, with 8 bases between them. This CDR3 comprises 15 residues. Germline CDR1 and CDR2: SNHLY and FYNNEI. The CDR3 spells CASSENGLSNQPQHF. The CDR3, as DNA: TGTGCCAGCAGTGAAAACGGACTTAGCAATCAGCCCCAGCATTTT.